Described below is a single TCR beta chain sequence and its context. One junction end disagrees with the germline gene, perhaps due to a read error. Time point denoted: blood 2 weeks post-SBRT. Treatment denoted: 15 Gy SBRT to primary tumor, nephrectomy 4 weeks later. Blood was sampled at baseline, 2 weeks and 4 weeks after SBRT. The patient's renal cell carcinoma had clear cell pathology. Profiled with immunoSEQ multiplex PCR; TCRdb holds only in-frame clones, not every one. The repertoire consists of 25,000 to 30,000 clones, with 81% occurring once and the leading ten covering approximately 30%. The germline V gene encodes CDR1 LNHDA and CDR2 SQIVND (reference sequence). The CDR3 sequence is 13 residues long. This entry is derived from a study of radiation and T cells in renal cell carcinoma. Study-level background: Nephrectomy followed 15 Gy stereotactic body radiation by 4 weeks.

The TCR comes from a man aged 55 to 70 with renal cell carcinoma. The source was blood, collected from a patient whose treatment included radiotherapy and nephrectomy. The V and J genes are TRBV19 and TRBJ2-5; D is ambiguous. CDR3 sequence reads: CASSIGPRETQYF. In nucleotides, the CDR3 is TGTGCCAGTAGCATAGGTCCTAGAGAGACCCAGTACTTC.